Following are 3 T cell receptor beta chains from one sample sequenced in a study of T cells in tumors after PD-1 blockade (dated by TCRdb to between 2019 and 2020). The sample's time point label, decoded: before anti-PD-1 therapy. The library was prepared using the immunoSEQ multiplex PCR assay. This is the immuneACCESS table as TCRdb keeps it, with only in-frame sequences that have V and J called. A part of the clones is gone; compared with another copy, unresolved V genes explain less than half, and the rest is unexplained. The table for this sample lists approximately 59,000 clones; roughly 78% of them were counted only once. About an eighth of the sample rests with the top ten. The sequencing here drew on PBMCs, taken before anti-PD-1 treatment. The source of these receptors is a human donor with basal cell carcinoma.

The V and J genes are TRBV6-1 and TRBJ1-2; D call uncertain. V lost 1 base to trimming and J lost 3 bases, with 15 bases between them. In germline, CDR1 is MNHNS, CDR2 SASEGT. The CDR3 runs 16 residues. The CDR3 coding sequence is TGTGCCAGCAGTGAAGATAAGAACCTACCGCACTATGGCTACACCTTC. The encoded protein is CASSEDKNLPHYGYTF.

The CDR3 DNA reads as TGTGCCAGCAGCAAGACAGGGGGCCCTAACTATGGCTACACCTTC. This translates into CASSKTGGPNYGYTF. The rearrangement links TRBV7-2 to TRBJ1-2; TRBD1 aligns across 10 bases. The germline gives CDR1 SGHTA, CDR2 FQGNSA. Trimming removed 5 bases from V and 0 bases from J; junction bases left unmatched: 3. The CDR3 has 15 amino acids.

CDR3 residues: CASSLEGQSNTEAFF. The CDR3 coding sequence is TGCGCCAGCAGCTTGGAGGGACAGAGTAACACTGAAGCTTTCTTT. The chain recombines TRBV5-1 with TRBJ1-1; TRBD1 aligns across 7 bases. In germline, CDR1 is SGHRS, CDR2 YFSETQ. There are 15 residues in the CDR3. The trim removed 0 bases at V and 2 bases at J, leaving 4 bases unmatched.